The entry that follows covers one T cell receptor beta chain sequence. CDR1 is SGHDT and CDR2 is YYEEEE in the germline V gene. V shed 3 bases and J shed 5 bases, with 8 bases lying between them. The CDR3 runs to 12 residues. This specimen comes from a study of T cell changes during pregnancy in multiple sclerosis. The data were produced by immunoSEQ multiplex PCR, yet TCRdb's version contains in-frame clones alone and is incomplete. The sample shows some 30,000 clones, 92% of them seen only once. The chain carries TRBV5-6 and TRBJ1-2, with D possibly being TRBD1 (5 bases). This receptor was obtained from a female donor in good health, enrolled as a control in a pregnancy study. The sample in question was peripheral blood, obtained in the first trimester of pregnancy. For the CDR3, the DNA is TGTGCCAGCAGCTCCCCAGGGTATGGCTACACCTTC. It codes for CASSSPGYGYTF. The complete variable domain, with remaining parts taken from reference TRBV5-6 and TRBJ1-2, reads DAGVTQSPTHLIKTRGQQVTLRCSPKSGHDTVSWYQQALGQGPQFIFQYYEEEERQRGNFPDRFSGHQFPNYSSELNVNALLLGDSALYLCASSSPGYGYTFGSGTRLTVV.